The 14 T cell receptor beta chains below all came from one sample that was sequenced in a study of cytomegalovirus exposure and HLA in healthy donors. In the PCR, 60 Vbeta and 13 Jbeta primers were used. The assay was immunoSEQ multiplex PCR, and TCRdb's table has in-frame clones only and misses some. The sample holds tens of thousands of clones; 75% are singletons and the top ten take roughly 2%. The sequencing sample was made of PBMCs. These receptors all come from a man aged 35 to 55 in good health and CMV-seronegative.

This clone has just one count. The V call is TRBV5-1, the J call TRBJ2-1; 7 bases line up with TRBD2. CDR1 and CDR2 (germline): SGHRS, YFSETQ. The CDR3 is 16 residues long. J lost 0 bases, V lost 0 bases, and 3 bases had no gene match. As DNA, the CDR3 is TGCGCCAGCAGCTTGGGCGGGGGAGGCTCCTACAATGAGCAGTTCTTC. Translated, it gives CASSLGGGGSYNEQFF.

The sample holds a few counts of this clone. This chain joins TRBV6-4 and TRBJ2-1, with TRBD2 as a possible D gene (5 bases). The V gene's germline CDR1 is MRHNA and CDR2 SNTAGT. This CDR3 contains 14 residues. Trimming shortened V by 2 bases and J by 0 bases, and 5 bases separated the two germline ends. The DNA of the CDR3 is TGTGCCAGCAGTGACGGGAGCTCCTACAATGAGCAGTTCTTC. It translates to CASSDGSSYNEQFF.

The genes are TRBV6-5 and TRBJ1-6; D possibly corresponds to TRBD1 (5 bases). The CDR3 covers 14 residues. Between the trimmed V and J ends, which lost 8 bases and 7 bases, there was a span of 15 bases. The germline V gene encodes CDR1 MNHEY and CDR2 SVGAGI. In DNA form, the CDR3 reads TGTGCCAGCGCTAAATCAGGGCTGAATTCACCCCTCCACTTT. Residues: CASAKSGLNSPLHF.

The chain couples TRBV19 to TRBJ1-5; TRBD1 matches 8 bases. The V segment lost 3 bases and the J segment 2 bases; nucleotides outside the gene matches: 3. Germline V CDR1 and CDR2: LNHDA, SQIVND (reference sequence). The CDR3 has 15 residues. This chain's CDR3 is CASSIPGGGNQPQHF. The CDR3 nucleotides read TGTGCCAGTAGTATCCCAGGGGGCGGCAATCAGCCCCAGCATTTT.

The CDR3 loop reads CAWKTVYEQYF. The CDR3 nucleotides read TGTGCCTGGAAGACAGTCTACGAGCAGTACTTC. This chain uses TRBV30 with TRBJ2-7; D perhaps matches TRBD1 (5 bases). Germline V lookup: CDR1 GTSNPN, CDR2 SVGIG (reference sequence). Trimming took off 4 bases at V and 3 bases at J, with 7 bases between the two ends. This CDR3 contains 11 residues.

The genes are TRBV11-2 and TRBJ2-5, with D tentatively TRBD2 (5 bases). Germline V CDR1 and CDR2: SGHAT, FQNNGV. The CDR3 has 13 amino acids. V was trimmed by 5 bases and J by 1 base, leaving 8 bases between them. Here the CDR3 DNA reads TGTGCCAGCAGCCGGAGGTTCCAAGAGACCCAGTACTTC. Translated, it gives CASSRRFQETQYF. Filled out from reference TRBV11-2 and TRBJ2-5, the complete variable domain reads EAGVAQSPRYKIIEKRQSVAFWCNPISGHATLYWYQQILGQGPKLLIQFQNNGVVDDSQLPKDRFSAERLKGVDSTLKIQPAKLEDSAVYLCASSRRFQETQYFGPGTRLLVL.

CDR3 region: CSVQPSGRSYEQYF. The DNA of the CDR3 is TGCAGCGTCCAGCCTAGCGGGAGATCCTACGAGCAGTACTTC. This chain links TRBV29-1 with TRBJ2-5, with 10 positions matching TRBD2. The J call is doubtful: the DNA matches TRBJ2-7 better. This CDR3 spans 14 amino acids. Germline values: CDR1 SQVTM, CDR2 ANQGSEA.

The rearrangement uses TRBV19 and TRBJ2-2; 7 bases line up with TRBD1. This CDR3 is built from 15 residues. After removal of 5 bases from V and 4 bases from J, the junction contained 7 bases not matched to a gene. Germline V gene sequence: CDR1 LNHDA, CDR2 SQIVND (reference sequence). CDR3 amino acids: CASSALQGSTGELFF. CDR3 DNA sequence: TGTGCCAGTAGTGCGCTACAGGGGAGCACCGGGGAGCTGTTTTTT.

CDR3 coding DNA: TGCGCCAGCAGCCCTTCTCCGGGCCAGGGCTATGGCTACACCTTC. Translated, it gives CASSPSPGQGYGYTF. The rearrangement uses TRBV5-1 and TRBJ1-2, with D perhaps matching TRBD1 (5 bases). In germline, CDR1 is SGHRS, CDR2 YFSETQ. V was trimmed by 4 bases and J by 4 bases, leaving 17 bases between them. This CDR3 is built from 15 residues.

The chain joins TRBV5-5 to TRBJ2-7; 9 bases are shared with TRBD1. The CDR3 runs to 16 residues. Germline trimming cut 4 bases from V and 3 bases from J; bases unmatched to any gene: 11. Germline V lookup: CDR1 SGHKS, CDR2 YYEKEE (reference sequence). The CDR3: CASSPAWGQGYYEQYF. The CDR3 DNA is TGTGCCAGCAGCCCCGCATGGGGACAGGGCTACTACGAGCAGTACTTC.

This clone appeared once. V gene TRBV6-6 combines with J gene TRBJ2-7; TRBD1 might be the D (6 bases). Germline V CDR1 and CDR2: MNHNY, SVGAGI (reference sequence). V shed 5 bases and J shed 0 bases, with 8 bases lying between them. The CDR3 is 13 residues long. CDR3 sequence reads: CASSRGGSYEQYF. CDR3 DNA: TGTGCCAGCAGTAGAGGGGGCTCCTACGAGCAGTACTTC.

For this clone: The same CDR3 is also encoded by other DNA sequences in this sample. The chain's CDR3 is CASSLAGGQETQYF. CDR3 bases: TGCGCCAGCAGCTTGGCCGGGGGTCAAGAGACCCAGTACTTC. This chain links TRBV5-1 with TRBJ2-5; D is possibly TRBD2 (6 bases). V lost 0 bases to trimming and J lost 2 bases, with 8 bases between them. CDR1 SGHRS and CDR2 YFSETQ come from the germline V gene. This CDR3 has 14 amino acids.

The gene calls are TRBV7-9 and TRBJ1-4, with TRBD1 matching over 9 bases. In germline, CDR1 is SEHNR, CDR2 FQNEAQ (reference sequence). CDR3 size: 15 residues. V lost 5 bases, J lost 9 bases, and 10 bases stayed unmatched. The CDR3 nucleotides are TGTGCCAGCAGCCCAAGGACAGGGGAGGCTAAAAAACTGTTTTTT. This codes for CASSPRTGEAKKLFF.

This clone was observed a single time. The rearrangement links TRBV2 to TRBJ2-1; 8 bases map to TRBD1. The J segment lost 6 bases and the V segment lost 5 bases, leaving 9 bases of the junction unmatched. Looked up from germline, CDR1 is SNHLY and CDR2 is FYNNEI. This CDR3 is built from 15 residues. The CDR3 DNA is TGTGCCAGCAGTAAAGTCAGGGGGCCAGGCAATGAGCAGTTCTTC. Protein sequence: CASSKVRGPGNEQFF.